Sequencing of this TCR beta chain was carried out in a study of T-cell reconstitution after alpha-beta-depleted transplantation in children (dated by TCRdb to the mid-2010s). Notes on the research overall: Using TCR repertoire profiling, the study quantitatively followed how T-cell immune reconstitution unfolded in children after TCRalphabeta/CD19-depleted allogeneic hematopoietic cell transplantation.

Libraries were constructed by PCR. Sequencing instrument: Illumina HiSeq 2500. To normalize quantification of the TCRbeta repertoire, the TCR libraries were built with molecular barcoding that relied on unique molecular identifiers. TCRdb passed the public sequencing reads through fastp at Q25 and MiXCR, retaining productive beta sequences. Rows are unified per CDR3 protein, each entry keeping the most common DNA and genes. Within this sample are roughly 790,000 distinct CDR3 sequences, with roughly 15% of them counted one time only. 5% of the sample rests with the top ten. Remarks on this clonotype: What antigen it recognizes has not been identified. Nothing much larger sits one base from this clone, and base qualities are not available.

The germline V gene supplies CDR1 SGDLS and CDR2 YYNGEE. The CDR3 measures 14 amino acids from cysteine to phenylalanine. Only the CDR3 portion is preserved as DNA: 42 bases, with reading frame beginning at the first base. The junction shows trimming of 0 bases on V and 5 bases on J, plus 8 bases between the germline ends. Paper-wide results and their limitations: Over subsequent months, a decline in hyperexpanded clone frequencies was noted, and after one year, T-cell counts and TCRbeta diversity were mostly ascribed to newly produced T cells. The apparently early alphabetaT-cell count recovery about two months after transplant was reportedly dependent on only several hundred rapidly expanded clones derived from non-depleted graft cells. In some patients, high TCRbeta diversity at day 60 was attributed to recipient T cells and intrathymic progenitors that had survived conditioning.

The treatment or condition label, read with the paper, signifies: allogeneic hematopoietic cell transplantation with graft depleted of TCRalphabeta T cells and CD19 B cells. The children who served as transplant recipients had been given grafts of TCRalphabeta/CD19-depleted allogeneic hematopoietic cells. The starting material was PBMCs, mostly from graft donor cells, obtained 360 days after TCRalphabeta/CD19-depleted stem cell transplant. The chain uses TRBV9 and TRBJ1-4; TRBD1 could be the D gene, as 5 bases match. The sequence was collected from a male patient younger than 18 who had a stem cell transplant for acute lymphoblastic leukemia, so the T cells may come from the graft donor. The DNA sequence follows: TGTGCCAGCAGCGTAGCGGCAGGGAATGAAAAACTGTTTTTT. This encodes CASSVAAGNEKLFF.